These 11 T cell receptor beta chains were all obtained from the same sample, sequenced in a study of early T cells in non-severe SARS-CoV-2 infection. Via MiXCR, TCRdb re-called the 5' RACE reads, giving one row per CDR3 protein. Of about 90,000 distinct CDR3 sequences listed, 10% to 15% are singletons. The sample was whole blood, taken at baseline. The receptors were gathered from an adult who was a healthcare worker with PCR-confirmed SARS-CoV-2 infection or an uninfected control (not recorded which).

This clonotype was picked up a small number of times. J is TRBJ2-7 and V is TRBV5-1; 7 bases are a match to TRBD2. After removal of 4 bases from V and 2 bases from J, the junction contained 6 bases not matched to a gene. CDR1 SGHRS and CDR2 YFSETQ come from the germline V gene. The CDR3 length is 14 residues. The CDR3 region is CASSHYREAYEQYF. The CDR3, as DNA: TGCGCCAGCAGCCACTACCGGGAGGCCTACGAGCAGTACTTC.

CDR3 in DNA: TGTGCCAGCAGCTTACAGCTAGATAATTCACCCCTCCACTTT. Its translation is CASSLQLDNSPLHF. V and J are TRBV5-5 and TRBJ1-6; D not certain. The CDR3 runs to 14 residues. Trimming took 2 bases from V and 5 from J, leaving 8 bases between them. Germline lookup yields CDR1 SGHKS and CDR2 YYEKEE (reference sequence).

In this sample, this clonotype turned up a few times. J is TRBJ1-1 and V is TRBV7-2; 7 nucleotides line up with TRBD1. The CDR3 totals 14 residues. CDR1 and CDR2 (germline): SGHTA, FQGNSA. The ends lost 5 bases at V and 5 bases at J; junction bases unmatched: 8. CDR3 DNA sequence: TGTGCCAGCAGCACCCGACAGGGCTGGACTGAAGCTTTCTTT. Its protein product is CASSTRQGWTEAFF.

This clonotype was seen more than once but under ten times. V usage is TRBV6-5 and J usage is TRBJ2-1; weak D call: TRBD2 (5 bases). V lost 0 bases and J 9 bases, leaving 15 bases between the germline ends. CDR1 is MNHEY and CDR2 is SVGAGI in the germline V gene. The CDR3 length is 15 residues. For the CDR3, the DNA is TGTGCCAGCAGTTACTCCCGCGGAGGCCCATCTGAGCAGTTCTTC. Residues: CASSYSRGGPSEQFF.

This clonotype is judged medium-sized. The chain employs TRBV7-3 and TRBJ2-1, with D possibly matching TRBD2 (7 bases). The CDR3 contains 18 residues. V gave up 4 bases and J gave up 8 bases, with 27 bases separating them. From germline, CDR1 is SGHTA and CDR2 FQGTGA. The CDR3 bases are TGTGCCAGCAGCTCCTCCCTCCTATCGGGAGGAGGGGGTTATGAGCAGTTCTTC. Its protein product is CASSSSLLSGGGGYEQFF.

This clonotype was seen many times. In DNA form, the CDR3 reads TGTGCCAGCAGCCCTAGCGGGAGCGCAGATACGCAGTATTTT. This encodes CASSPSGSADTQYF. The V call is TRBV5-4, the J call TRBJ2-3, with 10 bases that match TRBD2. V lost 4 bases and J lost 4; bases outside the gene matches: 3. This CDR3 region has 14 residues. In germline, CDR1 is SGHNT, CDR2 YYREEE (reference sequence). Combining the CDR3 with reference TRBV5-4 and TRBJ2-3 gives the whole variable domain ETGVTQSPTHLIKTRGQQVTLRCSSQSGHNTVSWYQQALGQGPQFIFQYYREEENGRGNFPPRFSGLQFPNYSSELNVNALELDDSALYLCASSPSGSADTQYFGPGTRLTVL.

This clonotype was found a few times. The chain links TRBV28 to TRBJ2-5, with D possibly TRBD2 on 6 matching bases. Germline V gives CDR1 MDHEN, CDR2 SYDVKM. The CDR3 contains 14 residues. Trimming cost V 3 bases and J 1 base, with 9 bases left between them. The CDR3 DNA reads TGTGCCAGCAGTTTGGGCGGGATCCAAGAGACCCAGTACTTC. It specifies CASSLGGIQETQYF.

The chain is built from TRBV5-1 and TRBJ2-7; D possibly corresponds to TRBD2 (5 bases). The germline V and J ends were trimmed by 4 bases and 0 bases, with 17 bases remaining between them. In germline, CDR1 is SGHRS, CDR2 YFSETQ. This CDR3 contains 16 residues. The CDR3 DNA is TGCGCCAGCAGCATCGCTCGGCTCGGACTCTCCTACGAGCAGTACTTC. It specifies CASSIARLGLSYEQYF.

This clonotype was seen a handful of times. The CDR3 spells CASSWRAGDLTYEQYF. The CDR3 DNA is TGTGCCAGCAGCTGGAGGGCGGGGGACCTCACCTACGAGCAGTACTTC. The rearrangement uses TRBV7-9 and TRBJ2-7; 7 bases align to TRBD2. Germline loops: CDR1 SEHNR, CDR2 FQNEAQ (reference sequence). The CDR3 is 16 residues long. Unmatched junction bases numbered 11, after V lost 4 bases and J lost 2 bases.

This clonotype was seen many times. The V gene is TRBV10-2, the J gene TRBJ1-4; no clear D. Germline V CDR1 and CDR2: WSHSY, SAAADI. The CDR3 sequence is 14 residues long. The germline V and J ends were trimmed by 8 bases and 2 bases, with 12 bases remaining between them. Here the CDR3 DNA reads TGCGCCAGCCTAGTGTGGCCGACTAATGAAAAACTGTTTTTT. Amino acid sequence: CASLVWPTNEKLFF.

This clonotype occurred once. The chain recombines TRBV6-6 with TRBJ1-1; no clear D gene. The CDR3 contains 12 residues. CDR1 and CDR2 from the germline V gene are MNHNY and SVGAGI (reference sequence). Trimming shortened V by 2 bases and J by 5 bases, and 6 bases separated the two germline ends. This chain's CDR3 is CASSYRWTEAFF. DNA of the CDR3: TGTGCCAGCAGTTACAGGTGGACTGAAGCTTTCTTT.